Presented here are 3 T cell receptor beta chains from one specimen sequenced in a study of T cell responses to AZD1222 COVID-19 vaccine (dated by TCRdb to about 2021). Libraries were prepared through the immunoSEQ multiplex PCR assay. TCRdb took this table from immuneACCESS and kept in-frame rearrangements with V and J called. Such tables lack part of the clones; where checked against another copy, unresolved V genes explain under half of the gap, and the rest is unexplained. For this sample there are over 120,000 clones; about 91% appear just once. Clones ranked in the top ten supply 3.6% of the sample. Sample time point, as interpreted from the label and publication: about 28 days (+/-7) after the second vaccine dose. Source: peripheral blood, taken 28 days after the second AZD1222 dose. The receptors were sampled from an adult who received the AZD1222 COVID-19 vaccine.

V usage is TRBV28 and J usage is TRBJ1-6; 8 bases are shared with TRBD1. The CDR3 totals 14 residues. The germline V gene encodes CDR1 MDHEN and CDR2 SYDVKM. Trimming cost V 5 bases and J 10 bases; bases outside gene matches: 7. This CDR3 reads CASSPDRAGSPLHF. The CDR3 DNA reads TGTGCCAGCAGTCCGGACAGGGCGGGGTCACCCCTCCACTTT.

The CDR3 region has the DNA TGCAGTGCTAGTGTTCCGGGACACGACACCGGGGAGCTGTTTTTT. It specifies CSASVPGHDTGELFF. The chain has TRBV20-1 and TRBJ2-2; D perhaps matches TRBD1 (6 bases). This CDR3 region has 15 residues. V lost 3 bases and J lost 3, with 14 bases in between. Germline V gene data show CDR1 as DFQATT and CDR2 as SNEGSKA (reference sequence).

J is TRBJ1-1 and V is TRBV9; D not certain. Germline values: CDR1 SGDLS, CDR2 YYNGEE. The CDR3 totals 15 residues. V was shortened by 0 bases and J by 3 bases, with 12 bases between the two germline ends. CDR3 amino acids: CASSVGQDRDTEAFF. CDR3 bases: TGTGCCAGCAGCGTAGGTCAGGATCGGGACACTGAAGCTTTCTTT.